A single sample gave rise to the 10 T cell receptor beta chains below, sequenced in a study of blood T cell repertoires in COVID-19. Clones were sequenced by immunoSEQ multiplex PCR, and TCRdb holds only the in-frame ones, with some missing. Of roughly 100,000 clones listed, 65% to 90% are singletons. The sequencing input was peripheral blood. Receptors were obtained from a man aged 60 to 69 with acute or convalescent COVID-19.

The rearrangement joins TRBV9 to TRBJ1-2, with 7 bases lining up with TRBD1. The CDR3 sequence is 14 residues long. CDR1 and CDR2 from the germline V gene are SGDLS and YYNGEE. The J segment lost 3 bases and the V segment lost 1 base, leaving 3 bases of the junction unmatched. The CDR3 DNA is TGTGCCAGCAGCGTACAGGGGGGCGACTATGGCTACACCTTC. Its protein is CASSVQGGDYGYTF.

The chain links TRBV24-1 to TRBJ2-7; 11 nucleotides line up with TRBD1. The CDR3 sequence is 15 residues long. Trimming at V came to 3 bases and at J to 3 bases, leaving 3 bases not matched to a gene. The V gene's germline CDR1 is KGHDR and CDR2 SFDVKD. CDR3 coding DNA: TGTGCCACCAGTGATGGACAGGGGGCTTACTACGAGCAGTACTTC. It codes for CATSDGQGAYYEQYF.

V usage is TRBV28 and J usage is TRBJ2-2; 7 nucleotides line up with TRBD1. Germline V gene sequence: CDR1 MDHEN, CDR2 SYDVKM. This CDR3 region has 14 residues. The V segment lost 7 bases and the J segment 4 bases; nucleotides outside the gene matches: 6. CDR3 amino acids: CASIQGSTTGELFF. CDR3 sequence (DNA): TGTGCCAGCATACAGGGGTCGACCACCGGGGAGCTGTTTTTT.

A single count supports this clone. This rearrangement joins TRBV4-1 to TRBJ2-6, with 8 bases lining up with TRBD1. V lost 1 base and J lost 0; bases outside the gene matches: 5. The CDR3 is 18 amino acids. Germline V gene sequence: CDR1 MGHRA, CDR2 YSYEKL. The DNA of the CDR3 is TGCGCCAGCAGCCAAGGTACAGGGGGATTCTCTGGGGCCAACGTCCTGACTTTC. It yields the protein CASSQGTGGFSGANVLTF.

This rearrangement joins TRBV28 to TRBJ1-6; D call uncertain. Germline CDR1 and CDR2: MDHEN and SYDVKM. This CDR3 has 11 amino acids. V was clipped by 5 bases and J by 14 bases, with 10 bases between them. CDR3 DNA: TGTGCCAGCAGTCTCTCTTCCTCCCTCCACTTT. Its protein is CASSLSSSLHF. Using reference TRBV28 and TRBJ1-6 for the parts outside the CDR3, the full variable domain is DVKVTQSSRYLVKRTGEKVFLECVQDMDHENMFWYRQDPGLGLRLIYFSYDVKMKEKGDIPEGYSVSREKKERFSLILESASTNQTSMYLCASSLSSSLHFGNGTRLTVT.

The rearrangement links TRBV27 to TRBJ2-1; D perhaps matches TRBD1 (5 bases). CDR1 and CDR2 (germline): MNHEY, SMNVEV (reference sequence). There are 14 residues in the CDR3. With 5 bases removed from V and 8 bases from J, the gap between germline ends came to 16 bases. The CDR3 loop is CASSPGLGWDEQFF. Written as DNA, the CDR3 is TGTGCCAGCAGTCCAGGGCTGGGATGGGATGAGCAGTTCTTC.

The chain employs TRBV29-1 and TRBJ1-3, with a weak D call TRBD1 (5 bases). Germline lookup yields CDR1 SQVTM and CDR2 ANQGSEA. V was trimmed by 3 bases and J by 0 bases, leaving 12 bases between them. The CDR3 is 15 amino acids. CDR3 in amino acids: CSVDRQGPSGNTIYF. CDR3 nucleotides: TGCAGCGTTGATAGGCAGGGTCCCTCTGGAAACACCATATATTTT.

The rearrangement joins TRBV3-1 (or the pseudogene TRBV3-2) to TRBJ2-1; 7 bases agree with TRBD1. The V segment lost 5 bases and the J segment 5 bases; nucleotides outside the gene matches: 0. The CDR3 is 12 residues long. Germline V gene sequence: CDR1 LGHDT, CDR2 YNNKEL (reference sequence). The CDR3 here is CASSDRDNEQFF. DNA for the CDR3: TGTGCCAGCAGCGACAGGGACAATGAGCAGTTCTTC.

The V gene is TRBV28, the J gene TRBJ2-1; maybe TRBD1 (5 bases). Germline values: CDR1 MDHEN, CDR2 SYDVKM. The ends were cut back, 9 bases at V and 6 bases at J, with 15 bases in the middle. This CDR3 has 13 residues. The CDR3 DNA reads as TGTGCCAGTCGTAAAGGGGATCCCAATGAGCAGTTCTTC. This gives the protein CASRKGDPNEQFF.

This sequence joins TRBV7-9 and TRBJ1-4; D is undetermined. The CDR3 runs 16 residues. The V end was cut by 1 base, the J end by 3 bases, with 12 bases between. The V gene's germline CDR1 is SEHNR and CDR2 FQNEAQ (reference sequence). The CDR3 region has the DNA TGTGCCAGCAGCTTAGAAGGTATCGGGGCTAATGAAAAACTGTTTTTT. Amino acid sequence: CASSLEGIGANEKLFF.